This T cell receptor (beta chain) was obtained from a study of blood T cell repertoires in COVID-19. The repertoire was sequenced with immunoSEQ multiplex PCR; TCRdb's copy has only in-frame clones and lacks some. The repertoire has approximately 270,000 clones, under 85% of them found once; the top ten carry roughly 0.87%. The CDR3 runs to 15 residues. V shed 0 bases and J shed 6 bases, with 13 bases lying between them. Germline V gene sequence: CDR1 SGHRS, CDR2 YFSETQ. This TCR came from a human donor with COVID-19, enrolled during active disease. The donor label of this sample is uncertain. The V call is TRBV5-1, the J call TRBJ1-5; perhaps TRBD1 as D (6 bases). What was sequenced was peripheral blood. CDR3 sequence reads: CASSLGGQLTQPQHF. The CDR3, as DNA: TGCGCCAGCAGCTTGGGTGGACAGTTGACTCAGCCCCAGCATTTT.